The T cell receptor beta chain under discussion was sequenced for a study of T cell responses to AZD1222 COVID-19 vaccine. Broader study findings: Nearly half of spike-specific TCRs reportedly target variant regions that are unmutated in the B.1.351 and B.1.1.7 variants.

Data came from immunoSEQ multiplex PCR; TCRdb stores just in-frame clones and leaves some out. This sample has approximately 100,000 clones; approximately 89% occur once, and the top ten carry about 4.6%. Of note for this clone: What it binds is unknown.

Trimming took off 0 bases at V and 4 bases at J, with 9 bases between the two ends. CDR1 SGHDN and CDR2 FVKESK come from the germline V gene. The CDR3 consists of 14 residues. The chain employs TRBV14 and TRBJ1-2; D perhaps matches TRBD1 (5 bases). The clonotype comes from an adult who received the AZD1222 COVID-19 vaccine. This specimen consisted of peripheral blood, obtained 28 days after the second AZD1222 dose. CDR3 sequence (DNA): TGTGCCAGCAGCCAAGATGGGGGTAGCTATGGCTACACCTTC. It is translated as CASSQDGGSYGYTF.